These 32 T cell receptor beta chains originate from one sample sequenced in a study of T-cell memory formation after mild COVID-19. TCRdb ran MiXCR on the 5' RACE reads and lists one entry per CDR3 protein. This sample has approximately 480,000 distinct CDR3 sequences, with 15% to 20% found just once. The sample consisted of PBMCs or a T cell subset sorted from them (not recorded which). These receptors all come from an adult woman who had mild COVID-19 (a few samples of this study predate the infection). Cell type and time point are not known.

This clonotype occurred a few times. CDR3 loop: CASSAPSGRSYEQYF. CDR3 nucleotide sequence: TGTGCCAGCAGTGCACCTAGCGGTCGGAGCTACGAGCAGTACTTC. The chain employs TRBV27 and TRBJ2-7; 7 positions match TRBD2. This CDR3 has 15 amino acids. Unmatched junction bases numbered 10, after V lost 5 bases and J lost 3 bases. CDR1 MNHEY and CDR2 SMNVEV come from the germline V gene (reference sequence).

The V call is TRBV24-1, the J call TRBJ1-5; 7 bases map to TRBD1. This CDR3 is 15 amino acids long. CDR1 is KGHDR, CDR2 SFDVKD, per germline. V lost 3 bases and J lost 4; bases outside the gene matches: 5. In DNA, the CDR3 is TGTGCCACCAGTGATGCGACAGGGTGGAATCAGCCCCAGCATTTT. This encodes CATSDATGWNQPQHF.

This rearrangement joins TRBV9 to TRBJ1-1, with 7 bases that match TRBD1. Germline CDR1 reads SGDLS; CDR2 reads YYNGEE. The V and J ends lost 2 bases and 4 bases, in that order; junction bases with no gene match: 2. CDR3 size: 13 residues. The CDR3 coding sequence is TGTGCCAGCAGCGTGGAGGGGGCCACTGAAGCTTTCTTT. This encodes CASSVEGATEAFF. The full variable domain, completed using reference TRBV9 and TRBJ1-1, is DSGVTQTPKHLITATGQRVTLRCSPRSGDLSVYWYQQSLDQGLQFLIQYYNGEERAKGNILERFSAQQFPDLHSELNLSSLELGDSALYFCASSVEGATEAFFGQGTRLTVV.

The chain links TRBV7-8 to TRBJ2-7; D possibly corresponds to TRBD2 (5 bases). The V end lost 5 bases, the J end lost 0 bases, and 11 bases lay between the germline ends. This CDR3 spans 14 amino acids. The germline CDR1 and CDR2 sequences are SGHVS and FQNEAQ. DNA for the CDR3: TGTGCCAGCAGCCCCTTGAGGGTCTCCTACGAGCAGTACTTC. Its translation is CASSPLRVSYEQYF.

The CDR3 here is CASSLGGQGWVYGYTF. The CDR3 DNA reads TGTGCCAGCAGCTTAGGGGGACAGGGATGGGTCTATGGCTACACCTTC. The gene calls are TRBV7-2 and TRBJ1-2; 9 bases agree with TRBD1. The CDR3 sequence is 16 residues long. V lost 1 base and J lost 4; bases outside the gene matches: 7. Germline loops: CDR1 SGHTA, CDR2 FQGNSA.

The V and J genes are TRBV29-1 and TRBJ1-2; TRBD1 is a possible D gene (5 bases). CDR1 and CDR2 (germline): SQVTM, ANQGSEA. Trimming stripped 7 bases from V and 2 bases from J, with 11 bases between. CDR3 length: 12 amino acids. CDR3 nucleotide sequence: TGCAGCGCTGGGGGGTTAAACTATGGCTACACCTTC. As protein: CSAGGLNYGYTF.

This clonotype was detected a few times. This chain connects TRBV5-4 to TRBJ1-1; 8 nucleotides align to TRBD1. The germline V gene has CDR1 SGHNT and CDR2 YYREEE (reference sequence). This CDR3 has 15 residues. V was clipped by 4 bases and J by 1 base; unmatched bases: 6. The CDR3: CASSPRGPGNTEAFF. The CDR3 nucleotides are TGTGCCAGCAGCCCCAGGGGGCCGGGGAACACTGAAGCTTTCTTT.

This clonotype showed up just a few times. The genes are TRBV5-4 and TRBJ2-5, with 12 bases matching TRBD2. There are 15 residues in the CDR3. The V and J ends lost 3 bases and 1 base, in that order; junction bases with no gene match: 1. The germline gives CDR1 SGHNT, CDR2 YYREEE (reference sequence). The CDR3 coding sequence is TGTGCCAGCAGCTCTAGCGGGGGGGCCCAAGAGACCCAGTACTTC. As protein: CASSSSGGAQETQYF.

This clonotype has a handful of counts. The rearrangement links TRBV29-1 to TRBJ2-3, with D possibly matching TRBD1 (6 bases). CDR1 is SQVTM, CDR2 ANQGSEA, per germline. Deletions cut 4 bases from V and 5 bases from J, with 10 bases between. The CDR3 sequence is 12 residues long. The CDR3 sequence: CSVGARGDTQYF. In DNA, the CDR3 is TGCAGCGTTGGTGCCAGGGGAGATACGCAGTATTTT.

V gene TRBV5-1 combines with J gene TRBJ2-4; 11 bases agree with TRBD2. The germline V gene has CDR1 SGHRS and CDR2 YFSETQ. J lost 3 bases, V lost 1 base, and 9 bases had no gene match. CDR3 length: 18 amino acids. The CDR3, as DNA: TGCGCCAGCAGCTTGCCTGGGACTAGCGGTGCCGACAAAAACATTCAGTACTTC. Translating it yields CASSLPGTSGADKNIQYF.

The rearrangement links TRBV7-9 to TRBJ1-2; the match to TRBD1 covers 7 bases. The CDR3 loop spans 13 amino acids. The germline CDR1 and CDR2 sequences are SEHNR and FQNEAQ (reference sequence). Trimming at V came to 4 bases and at J to 3 bases, leaving 2 bases not matched to a gene. The CDR3 region is CASSSTGYYGYTF. The CDR3, as DNA: TGTGCCAGCAGCTCGACAGGGTACTATGGCTACACCTTC.

The CDR3 region has the DNA TGCGCCAGCAGCCCTCGAGTAGGACAGGGCTCGTCCTATGGCTACACCTTC. Protein product: CASSPRVGQGSSYGYTF. The chain links TRBV5-1 to TRBJ1-2, with 8 bases identical to TRBD1. Trimming took 4 bases from V and 4 from J; bases not matched to a gene: 15. This CDR3 has 17 residues. CDR1 and CDR2 (germline): SGHRS, YFSETQ.

This clonotype has more than one count but fewer than ten. The V gene is TRBV7-6, the J gene TRBJ2-2; TRBD2 matches 16 bases. The CDR3 has 20 residues. Germline assignment: CDR1 SGHVS and CDR2 FNYEAQ. V shed 1 base and J 3 bases; nucleotides not matched to a gene: 8. The CDR3 loop is CASSLVGTSGGASYTGELFF. The CDR3 DNA reads as TGTGCCAGCAGCTTAGTCGGGACTAGCGGGGGGGCCAGCTACACCGGGGAGCTGTTTTTT.

This clonotype was found a few times. The chain has TRBV9 and TRBJ2-3; 8 bases line up with TRBD1. CDR3 length: 16 amino acids. From germline, CDR1 is SGDLS and CDR2 YYNGEE. V was pared by 3 bases and J by 4 bases, with 10 bases of the junction left unmatched. The CDR3 loop reads CASSETGVWSSDTQYF. The CDR3 bases are TGTGCCAGCAGCGAGACAGGGGTCTGGTCCTCAGATACGCAGTATTTT.

This chain joins TRBV29-1 and TRBJ1-2, with D maybe TRBD1 (5 bases). The length of the CDR3 is 15 residues. The V and J ends lost 2 bases and 4 bases respectively, with 17 bases between them. CDR1 is SQVTM and CDR2 is ANQGSEA in the germline V gene. CDR3 DNA: TGCAGCGTTGAATGGGGGGGAAATTTAGGCTATGGCTACACCTTC. Its translation is CSVEWGGNLGYGYTF.

This clonotype was observed a few times. The rearrangement joins TRBV27 to TRBJ2-7; TRBD2 matches at 11 bases. This CDR3 contains 15 residues. V trimming: 5 bases; J trimming: 2 bases; junction bases outside the gene matches: 5. The germline V gene encodes CDR1 MNHEY and CDR2 SMNVEV (reference sequence). The CDR3 DNA is TGTGCCAGCAGTCTTAGCGGGAGGGCCCCCTACGAGCAGTACTTC. It translates to CASSLSGRAPYEQYF.

The chain is built from TRBV15 and TRBJ2-1; D gene uncertain. Per germline, CDR1 LNHNV and CDR2 YYDKDF (reference sequence). V lost 1 base and J lost 10, with 11 bases in between. The CDR3 consists of 13 residues. The DNA for the CDR3 is TGTGCCACCAGCAGAGCTCGAGTTCGGGAGCAGTTCTTC. Its protein product is CATSRARVREQFF.

The chain couples TRBV2 to TRBJ2-5; D not resolved. Germline lookup yields CDR1 SNHLY and CDR2 FYNNEI. CDR3 length: 14 residues. Trimming took off 0 bases at V and 7 bases at J, with 12 bases between the two ends. The CDR3 is CASSEAPSAGTQYF. The CDR3 bases are TGTGCCAGCAGTGAAGCGCCCTCGGCAGGGACCCAGTACTTC.

The chain has TRBV5-1 and TRBJ2-3; D is perhaps TRBD2 (6 bases). V was clipped by 2 bases and J by 6 bases, with 16 bases between them. The CDR3 runs to 15 residues. Per the germline V gene, CDR1 is SGHRS and CDR2 is YFSETQ. The CDR3 DNA follows: TGCGCCAGCAGCTTCTACAGAAGGAGGGAGGATACGCAGTATTTT. Its protein product is CASSFYRRREDTQYF.

This clonotype was picked up many times. The V gene is TRBV9, the J gene TRBJ2-1; D is unresolved. Germline assignment: CDR1 SGDLS and CDR2 YYNGEE. Deletions cut 3 bases from V and 5 bases from J, with 9 bases between. This CDR3 region has 13 residues. In DNA form, the CDR3 reads TGTGCCAGCAGCGACTACCGGGACAATGAGCAGTTCTTC. This gives the protein CASSDYRDNEQFF.

This clonotype was seen a handful of times. The chain joins TRBV5-1 to TRBJ1-3, with 9 bases aligning to TRBD1. CDR1 is SGHRS, CDR2 YFSETQ, per germline. The CDR3 runs 14 residues. V dropped 4 bases and J dropped 8; count of bases not matched to a gene: 7. The CDR3 DNA follows: TGCGCCAGCAGCCTGGGACAGGGCGAGGACACCATATATTTT. Protein: CASSLGQGEDTIYF.

The rearrangement uses TRBV7-9 and TRBJ2-1; D gene unclear. The CDR3 is made up of 15 amino acids. Per the germline V gene, CDR1 is SEHNR and CDR2 is FQNEAQ (reference sequence). V lost 4 bases, J lost 2 bases, and 12 bases lay in between. The CDR3 spells CASSSALEPYNEQFF. CDR3 DNA: TGTGCCAGCAGCTCCGCCCTGGAGCCCTACAATGAGCAGTTCTTC.

The genes are TRBV25-1 and TRBJ1-2; D unclear. Germline CDR1 and CDR2: MGHDK and SYGVNS. This CDR3 is built from 12 residues. V shed 5 bases and J shed 8 bases, with 12 bases lying between them. CDR3: CASSSTNVGYTF. For the CDR3, the DNA is TGTGCCAGCAGTTCCACGAACGTCGGCTACACCTTC.

The table lists this clonotype with many counts. The V call is TRBV5-1, the J call TRBJ2-1, with 11 bases fitting TRBD2. The CDR3 spans 15 residues. Trimming cost V 4 bases and J 3 bases; bases outside gene matches: 3. Germline V lookup: CDR1 SGHRS, CDR2 YFSETQ. This chain's CDR3 is CASSPSGRYYNEQFF. In DNA, the CDR3 is TGCGCCAGCAGCCCTAGCGGGAGGTACTACAATGAGCAGTTCTTC.

This clonotype showed up just once. The chain combines TRBV5-4 with TRBJ2-3; maybe TRBD2 (5 bases). V was shortened by 4 bases and J by 6 bases, with 12 bases between the two germline ends. This CDR3 is 13 amino acids long. In germline, CDR1 is SGHNT, CDR2 YYREEE (reference sequence). The CDR3 DNA reads as TGTGCCAGCAGCATACGGGGTGCTGATACGCAGTATTTT. Its translation is CASSIRGADTQYF.

This chain's CDR3 is CASSSGTGYMGGELFF. The CDR3 nucleotides are TGTGCCAGCAGCTCGGGGACAGGGTATATGGGCGGGGAGCTGTTTTTT. This chain uses TRBV11-2 with TRBJ2-2; 9 bases line up with TRBD1. The V and J ends lost 4 bases and 7 bases, in that order; junction bases with no gene match: 10. The CDR3 is 16 amino acids. CDR1 and CDR2 from the germline V gene are SGHAT and FQNNGV.

The genes are TRBV3-1 and TRBJ2-1, with D perhaps matching TRBD2 (6 bases). V was trimmed by 3 bases and J by 2 bases, leaving 17 bases between them. This CDR3 has 17 amino acids. Germline assignment: CDR1 LGHDT and CDR2 YNNKEL (reference sequence). The CDR3 spells CASSHRIRGSAYNEQFF. The CDR3 DNA is TGTGCCAGCAGCCATCGCATACGGGGGTCGGCCTACAATGAGCAGTTCTTC.

This clonotype was detected only a few times. The chain employs TRBV7-6 and TRBJ2-7, with D uncertain. Germline loops: CDR1 SGHVS, CDR2 FNYEAQ. The CDR3 contains 13 residues. Trimming cost V 5 bases and J 1 base, with 9 bases left between them. CDR3 coding DNA: TGTGCCAGCAGCCCTTTCCCTTCCTACGAGCAGTACTTC. Translation: CASSPFPSYEQYF.

V usage is TRBV7-8 and J usage is TRBJ2-1; D is unresolved. The CDR3 spans 13 residues. V lost 2 bases, J lost 8 bases, and 10 bases lay in between. In germline, CDR1 is SGHVS, CDR2 FQNEAQ. The CDR3 protein is CASSLIPVDEQFF. The CDR3 DNA follows: TGTGCCAGCAGCTTAATTCCTGTGGATGAGCAGTTCTTC.

This sequence joins TRBV6-6 and TRBJ2-6, with 7 bases identical to TRBD1. The CDR3 spans 12 residues. V gave up 8 bases and J gave up 12 bases; unmatched junction bases: 7. Germline loops: CDR1 MNHNY, CDR2 SVGAGI (reference sequence). Written as DNA, the CDR3 is TGTGCCAGCTCACAGGGGAGCGGCGTCCTGACTTTC. As protein: CASSQGSGVLTF.

This clonotype was found a few times. The DNA of the CDR3 is TGCAGTGCTAGTGCGACAGGGGAGGCCTACGAGCAGTACTTC. As protein: CSASATGEAYEQYF. This rearrangement joins TRBV20-1 to TRBJ2-7; 8 bases match TRBD1. The trim removed 3 bases at V and 2 bases at J, leaving 6 bases unmatched. Germline values: CDR1 DFQATT, CDR2 SNEGSKA (reference sequence). The CDR3 runs 14 residues.

The chain combines TRBV5-1 with TRBJ2-7; no clear D gene. The V end was cut by 5 bases, the J end by 3 bases, with 6 bases between. CDR1 SGHRS and CDR2 YFSETQ come from the germline V gene. This CDR3 region has 11 residues. CDR3 bases: TGCGCCAGCAGAGACAACTACGAGCAGTACTTC. Its protein product is CASRDNYEQYF. Using reference TRBV5-1 and TRBJ2-7 for the parts outside the CDR3, the full variable domain is KAGVTQTPRYLIKTRGQQVTLSCSPISGHRSVSWYQQTPGQGLQFLFEYFSETQRNKGNFPGRFSGRQFSNSRSEMNVSTLELGDSALYLCASRDNYEQYFGPGTRLTVT.